One sample yielded the 10 T cell receptor beta chains listed below, sequenced in a study of blood T cell repertoires in COVID-19. Clones were read by immunoSEQ multiplex PCR, and TCRdb kept only the in-frame ones, dropping some. The sample holds about 140,000 clones, around 83% seen once. The material sequenced was peripheral blood. Every receptor here comes from a human donor in a cohort sampled during active COVID-19.

This sequence joins TRBV25-1 and TRBJ2-3; 8 bases are shared with TRBD2. V lost 5 bases and J lost 4; bases outside the gene matches: 11. CDR1 is MGHDK and CDR2 is SYGVNS in the germline V gene. The CDR3 is made up of 16 amino acids. The CDR3: CASSLHSGSGADTQYF. CDR3 nucleotides: TGTGCCAGCAGTCTACACAGCGGGAGTGGCGCAGATACGCAGTATTTT.

The J gene is TRBJ2-3, the V gene TRBV5-1; D possibly corresponds to TRBD2 (6 bases). CDR1 is SGHRS, CDR2 YFSETQ, per germline. Trimming stripped 4 bases from V and 2 bases from J, with 26 bases between. The CDR3 is made up of 19 amino acids. The CDR3 sequence: CASSPGVASGSRTTDTQYF. CDR3 bases: TGCGCCAGCAGCCCGGGAGTAGCGAGTGGGTCCAGGACCACAGATACGCAGTATTTT. The full variable domain, its missing parts supplied by reference TRBV5-1 and TRBJ2-3, is KAGVTQTPRYLIKTRGQQVTLSCSPISGHRSVSWYQQTPGQGLQFLFEYFSETQRNKGNFPGRFSGRQFSNSRSEMNVSTLELGDSALYLCASSPGVASGSRTTDTQYFGPGTRLTVL.

This clone appeared a single time. This chain links TRBV19 with TRBJ2-1, with 10 bases that match TRBD2. The CDR3 sequence is 15 residues long. Losses at the gene ends were 3 bases for V and 8 bases for J; bases not matched to a gene: 7. In germline, CDR1 is LNHDA, CDR2 SQIVND (reference sequence). DNA of the CDR3: TGTGCCAGTAGTATCAAAGCGGGAGGGCCGGATGAGCAGTTCTTC. Translated, it gives CASSIKAGGPDEQFF.

The V gene is TRBV7-9, the J gene TRBJ2-5; D perhaps matches TRBD2 (7 bases). CDR3 length equals 15 residues. V was pared by 5 bases and J by 5 bases, with 18 bases between. Germline assignment: CDR1 SEHNR and CDR2 FQNEAQ (reference sequence). CDR3 DNA sequence: TGTGCCAGCAGCCGGGAGGCAGGGGAGGTGGAGACCCAGTACTTC. Encoded protein: CASSREAGEVETQYF.

The chain employs TRBV29-1 and TRBJ2-1, with TRBD2 matching over 9 bases. The CDR3 extends over 12 amino acids. The germline V gene has CDR1 SQVTM and CDR2 ANQGSEA. The trim removed 6 bases at V and 13 bases at J, leaving 10 bases unmatched. In DNA form, the CDR3 reads TGCAGCGTCCCGAGGGGTAGCGGGAGACAGTTCTTC. Protein product: CSVPRGSGRQFF.

V usage is TRBV18 and J usage is TRBJ2-3, with 8 bases that match TRBD2. Germline lookup yields CDR1 KGHSH and CDR2 LQKENI. The V gene end was trimmed by 2 bases and the J gene end by 9 bases; junction bases not matched to a gene: 7. This CDR3 region has 14 residues. CDR3 coding DNA: TGTGCCAGCTCACCAAACTTCGGCGGGAGGACGCAGTATTTT. Encoded protein: CASSPNFGGRTQYF.

The chain joins TRBV24-1 to TRBJ2-1; TRBD2 matches at 9 bases. The CDR3 totals 15 residues. Trimming took 5 bases from V and 4 from J; bases not matched to a gene: 5. Germline CDR1 reads KGHDR; CDR2 reads SFDVKD. The CDR3 coding sequence is TGTGCCACCAGTGGGACTAGCGTACCTTACAATGAGCAGTTCTTC. The encoded protein is CATSGTSVPYNEQFF.

V is TRBV28 and J is TRBJ1-1; 7 bases match TRBD1. CDR1 and CDR2 (germline): MDHEN, SYDVKM. This CDR3 has 16 amino acids. J lost 3 bases, V lost 0 bases, and 7 bases had no gene match. The CDR3 DNA is TGTGCCAGCAGTTTATGGGGGTACAGGGGTGACACTGAAGCTTTCTTT. Protein product: CASSLWGYRGDTEAFF.

The chain uses TRBV9 and TRBJ2-7; 13 positions agree with TRBD2. V lost 4 bases and J lost 4; bases outside the gene matches: 5. This CDR3 comprises 15 residues. From germline, CDR1 is SGDLS and CDR2 YYNGEE. The CDR3 sequence: CASSIGTSGKYEQYF. The CDR3 nucleotides are TGTGCCAGCAGCATCGGGACTAGCGGGAAATACGAGCAGTACTTC.

This clone was observed a few times. CDR3 DNA: TGTGCCATCAGTGAGTCCCCTGACAGCAATGAGCAGTTCTTC. Translated: CAISESPDSNEQFF. The chain links TRBV10-3 to TRBJ2-1, with a tentative D call TRBD1 (5 bases). From germline, CDR1 is ENHRY and CDR2 SYGVKD. This CDR3 is 14 amino acids long. Between the trimmed V and J ends, which lost 0 bases and 6 bases, there was a span of 9 bases.